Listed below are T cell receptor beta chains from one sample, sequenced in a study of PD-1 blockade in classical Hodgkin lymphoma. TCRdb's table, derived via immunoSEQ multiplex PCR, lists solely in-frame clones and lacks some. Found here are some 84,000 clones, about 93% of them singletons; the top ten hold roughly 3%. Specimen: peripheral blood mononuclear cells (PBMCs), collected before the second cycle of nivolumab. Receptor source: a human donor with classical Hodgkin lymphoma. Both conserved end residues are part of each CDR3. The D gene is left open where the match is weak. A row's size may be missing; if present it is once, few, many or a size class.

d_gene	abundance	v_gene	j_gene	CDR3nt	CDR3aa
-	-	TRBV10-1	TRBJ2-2	TGCGCCAGCAGGAGGGTTAACACCGGGGAGCTGTTTTTT	CASRRVNTGELFF
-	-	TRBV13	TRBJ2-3	TGTGCCAGCAGCCCACAGCACTTTGGGGGCACAGATACGCAGTATTTT	CASSPQHFGGTDTQYF
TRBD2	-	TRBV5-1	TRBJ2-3	TGCGCCAGCAGTTCCCCGGGACTAGCGGGAGGGCGTGGCACAGATACGCAGTATTTT	CASSSPGLAGGRGTDTQYF
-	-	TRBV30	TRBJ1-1	TGTGCCTGGAGTGTAACCCTGGGGCACACTGAAGCTTTCTTT	CAWSVTLGHTEAFF
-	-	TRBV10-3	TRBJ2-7	TGTGCCATCAGACGGGGGTCAGGGGGTGAGCAGTACTTC	CAIRRGSGGEQYF
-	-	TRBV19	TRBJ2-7	TGTGCCAGTAGTCCCGGGGCCGCTGATACCTACGAGCAGTACTTC	CASSPGAADTYEQYF
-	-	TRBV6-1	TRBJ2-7	TGTGCCAGCAGTGGGGGACTTTTGTACGAGCAGTACTTC	CASSGGLLYEQYF
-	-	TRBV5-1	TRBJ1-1	TGCGCCAGACCGGGACACCCTGAGACTGAAGCTTTCTTT	CARPGHPETEAFF
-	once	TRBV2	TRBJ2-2	TGTGCCAGCAGTGAAGGCAGGGCGAACACCGGGGAGCTGTTTTTT	CASSEGRANTGELFF
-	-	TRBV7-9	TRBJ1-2	TGTGCCAGCAGCTTAAGTGGCAGATCTAACTATGGCTACACCTTC	CASSLSGRSNYGYTF
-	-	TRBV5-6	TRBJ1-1	TGTGCCAGCAGCTGGAACCTCGGCGGGGCCACCAACACTGAAGCTTTCTTT	CASSWNLGGATNTEAFF
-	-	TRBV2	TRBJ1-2	TGTGCCAGCAGTAATACTGGCTACACCTTC	CASSNTGYTF
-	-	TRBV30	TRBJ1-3	TGTGCCTGGAGTAGATGGGGGGGCAACGAGGACACCATATATTTT	CAWSRWGGNEDTIYF